The present T cell receptor beta chain was sequenced within a study of blood T cell repertoires in COVID-19 (TCRdb year 2020). Concerning the study at large: Samples covering the acute and convalescent phases of COVID-19 were provided by collaborators in the United States, Italy and Spain. Samples were obtained from the ongoing ImmuneRACE study (first 160 participants) and from approximately 1,200 subjects provided by 6 global collaborators. The repertoires were released in a freely available public database meant as a resource for research on the immune response to SARS-CoV-2. The dataset comprised deeply sampled blood TCRbeta repertoires from subjects exposed to, actively infected with, or recovered from COVID-19. Where available, HLA class I and class II types were obtained from metadata supplied by the sample provider rather than from assay-based typing. The prospective study material was composed of cDNA or gDNA derived from T cells, B-cell-depleted T cells, or PBMCs. Nearly every sample came with metadata listing a de-identified subject ID, COVID-19 status, age in years and sex.

A note on this clone: The clone's antigen remains unknown. Base qualities are not at hand, and no much larger clone is one base apart.

Overall study results and their limits: How much clinical and demographic metadata was included differed by source and by participant, and the metadata was provided uncurated.

Whole blood was collected in K2EDTA tubes by collaborating institutions according to the institutions' own protocols. For TCRbeta analysis, collaborator samples were shipped as frozen whole blood, as isolated PBMCs, or as DNA extracted from either sample type. TCRbeta CDR3 regions were amplified from genomic DNA using the immunoSEQ Assay, a bias-controlled multiplex PCR. In the paper's pipeline: Nucleated cell counts per sample were estimated from amplification of reference gene primers within the assay. To quantify the absolute abundance of each unique TCRbeta CDR3 rearrangement, sequence reads were collapsed and filtered. For each sample, productive Simpson clonality was calculated by taking the square root of Simpson's diversity index across productive rearrangements. Held by TCRdb, this immuneACCESS table contains in-frame sequences only and omits some clones. Under half of the omission traces to an unresolved V gene where checked; the cause of the rest is unknown. D and trimming were read from the DNA, whereas the V and J calls and clone size are those reported in that table. This sample has some 290,000 clones in its table, and approximately 81% of those were observed once. The top ten constitute just under 3% of the sample.

CDR1 and CDR2 are drawn from the germline V gene: SGHTA, FQGTGA. Cut back by 0 bases and 3 bases, the V and J ends lie 11 bases apart. From cysteine to phenylalanine, the CDR3 is 15 amino acids long. The entry retains the CDR3 DNA only, 45 bases that are in frame from base 1. What was sequenced was peripheral blood. This sequence uses TRBV7-3 and TRBJ1-2; too little of a D gene remains to name it. The clonotype comes from a woman aged 55-70 years with active or convalescent COVID-19. The nucleotide sequence reads TGTGCCAGCAGCTTAACAAGCAACAGCCACTATGGCTACACCTTC. It translates as CASSLTSNSHYGYTF. Outside the CDR3, residues come from the reference TRBV7-3 and TRBJ1-2 proteins, so the full variable domain is: GAGVSQTPSNKVTEKGKYVELRCDPISGHTALYWYRQSLGQGPEFLIYFQGTGAADDSGLPNDRFFAVRPEGSVSTLKIQRTERGDSAVYLCASSLTSNSHYGYTFGSGTRLTVV.